A single sample gave rise to the 18 T cell receptor beta chains below, sequenced in a study of T-cell reconstitution after alpha-beta-depleted transplantation in children. Unique molecular identifiers featured in how the TCRbeta library was prepared. One entry per CDR3 protein results from TCRdb running MiXCR on the PCR reads. The top ten hold 9.5% to 12% of the sample, which has some 290,000 distinct CDR3 sequences, around 20% seen once. The source material was PBMCs, mostly from graft donor cells, sampled 180 days after TCRalphabeta/CD19-depleted stem cell transplant. These receptors were collected from a male patient younger than 18 who had a stem cell transplant for acute lymphoblastic leukemia, so the T cells may come from the graft donor.

This clonotype showed up just a few times. This chain joins TRBV25-1 and TRBJ2-2; possibly TRBD2 for D (6 bases). Per the germline V gene, CDR1 is MGHDK and CDR2 is SYGVNS. Trimming left V 5 bases short and J 7 bases short, with 20 bases between. This CDR3 is built from 16 residues. The CDR3 is CASSPRGGASHGELFF. The CDR3 DNA sequence: TGTGCCAGCAGTCCGAGGGGCGGGGCCTCGCACGGGGAGCTGTTTTTT.

This clonotype appeared many times. The gene calls are TRBV12-3 or TRBV12-4 and TRBJ2-7; D tentatively fits TRBD1 or TRBD2 (5 bases each). CDR3 length equals 15 residues. Trimming cost V 5 bases and J 2 bases, with 16 bases left between them. CDR3: CASSPHSGAAYEQYF. CDR3 coding DNA: TGTGCCAGCAGTCCCCACTCCGGGGCCGCCTACGAGCAGTACTTC.

V gene TRBV6-5 combines with J gene TRBJ2-7; the match to TRBD2 covers 8 bases. Germline V gene data show CDR1 as MNHEY and CDR2 as SVGAGI. This CDR3 region has 15 residues. V gave up 2 bases and J gave up 4 bases; unmatched junction bases: 7. The CDR3 nucleotides read TGTGCCAGCAGTTACCGAGGACTAGCCCCTTACGAGCAGTACTTC. Translated, it gives CASSYRGLAPYEQYF.

This chain connects TRBV6-6 to TRBJ1-6, with 9 bases matching TRBD1. V gave up 8 bases and J gave up 10 bases; unmatched junction bases: 6. CDR3 length equals 13 residues. Germline CDR1 reads MNHNY; CDR2 reads SVGAGI (reference sequence). The CDR3 reads CASLRQGGSPLHF. CDR3 DNA: TGTGCCAGCCTTCGACAGGGGGGATCACCCCTCCACTTT.

The chain has TRBV5-1 and TRBJ2-1, with no clear D. The CDR3 totals 14 residues. CDR1 is SGHRS, CDR2 YFSETQ, per germline. Trimming removed 0 bases at V and 5 bases at J, with 9 bases between. The DNA for the CDR3 is TGCGCCAGCAGCTTGGACTATACTAACAATGAGCAGTTCTTC. It translates to CASSLDYTNNEQFF.

This rearrangement joins TRBV6-5 to TRBJ2-5; the D gene is possibly TRBD1 (6 bases). Trimming cost V 2 bases and J 3 bases, with 16 bases left between them. The germline V gene encodes CDR1 MNHEY and CDR2 SVGAGI. This CDR3 contains 16 residues. CDR3 nucleotides: TGTGCCAGCAGTTACCTCACAGGGACCCGGGAAGAGACCCAGTACTTC. This encodes CASSYLTGTREETQYF.

This clonotype appeared many times. The chain couples TRBV9 to TRBJ2-7; tentative D call: TRBD2 (6 bases). The CDR3 extends over 15 amino acids. Germline lookup yields CDR1 SGDLS and CDR2 YYNGEE. The V end was cut by 1 base, the J end by 4 bases, with 15 bases between. The CDR3 is CASSVSGFAVYEQYF. The CDR3 DNA reads as TGTGCCAGCAGCGTAAGCGGGTTCGCCGTTTACGAGCAGTACTTC.

This clonotype has just a few counts. The chain combines TRBV5-6 with TRBJ1-3; possibly TRBD1 for D (6 bases). The germline gives CDR1 SGHDT, CDR2 YYEEEE. V was pared by 0 bases and J by 3 bases, with 13 bases between. The CDR3 spans 16 residues. CDR3 sequence: CASSLDLTGNGNTIYF. In DNA form, the CDR3 reads TGTGCCAGCAGCTTGGATCTTACAGGGAATGGAAACACCATATATTTT.

This clonotype occurred a few times. The V call is TRBV24-1, the J call TRBJ1-2; no clear D. Per germline, CDR1 KGHDR and CDR2 SFDVKD. CDR3 length: 15 residues. Trimming took 0 bases from V and 3 from J, leaving 10 bases between them. CDR3 amino acids: CATSDLAGPDYGYTF. The CDR3 DNA reads as TGTGCCACCAGTGATTTGGCGGGTCCCGACTATGGCTACACCTTC.

The J gene is TRBJ2-5, the V gene TRBV11-1; 9 bases agree with TRBD2. Germline loops: CDR1 SGHAT, CDR2 FQDESV (reference sequence). V lost 4 bases and J lost 1; bases outside the gene matches: 7. The CDR3 sequence is 16 residues long. The CDR3 sequence: CASSSPSGLAQETQYF. CDR3 bases: TGTGCCAGCAGCTCTCCCTCGGGACTAGCCCAAGAGACCCAGTACTTC.

A single count supports this clonotype. CDR3 sequence: CASSFAGRALQETQYF. The CDR3 region has the DNA TGTGCCAGCAGCTTTGCTGGGAGGGCCCTCCAAGAGACCCAGTACTTC. The chain combines TRBV5-6 with TRBJ2-5; TRBD2 matches at 7 bases. Germline trimming cut 2 bases from V and 1 base from J; bases unmatched to any gene: 8. Germline CDR1 and CDR2: SGHDT and YYEEEE. The CDR3 has 16 amino acids.

This clonotype was counted ten times or more. J is TRBJ1-2 and V is TRBV27, with 9 bases lining up with TRBD1. Germline values: CDR1 MNHEY, CDR2 SMNVEV (reference sequence). With 4 bases clipped from V and 8 bases from J, the junction kept 14 bases outside the gene matches. The CDR3 spans 16 residues. CDR3 residues: CASSSRVAGTGPGYTF. In DNA, the CDR3 is TGTGCCAGCAGTTCCCGGGTCGCCGGGACAGGGCCCGGCTACACCTTC.

This clonotype was seen more than once but under ten times. The gene calls are TRBV14 and TRBJ2-1; D gene uncertain. This CDR3 is built from 15 residues. V dropped 3 bases and J dropped 9 bases, with 18 bases sitting between them. In germline, CDR1 is SGHDN, CDR2 FVKESK. The CDR3 sequence is CASSQIRGMLSEQFF. CDR3 in DNA: TGTGCCAGCAGCCAGATTCGTGGGATGTTGAGTGAGCAGTTCTTC.

The chain links TRBV15 to TRBJ1-2; TRBD1 might be the D (6 bases). The length of the CDR3 is 19 residues. CDR1 is LNHNV, CDR2 YYDKDF, per germline (reference sequence). Trimming removed 1 base from V and 4 bases from J, with 25 bases in between. The chain's CDR3 is CATSRVLGRGGRGSYGYTF. The CDR3, as DNA: TGTGCCACCAGCAGAGTACTTGGCAGGGGTGGGAGGGGTAGCTATGGCTACACCTTC.

This clonotype was observed a few times. This chain connects TRBV3-1 to TRBJ2-1, with D tentatively TRBD1 (5 bases). This CDR3 comprises 17 residues. Germline V gives CDR1 LGHDT, CDR2 YNNKEL (reference sequence). Between the trimmed V and J ends, which lost 4 bases and 8 bases, there was a span of 24 bases. The CDR3 sequence: CASSPYIGAGLRDEQFF. In DNA, the CDR3 is TGTGCCAGCAGCCCCTATATTGGGGCAGGATTGAGAGATGAGCAGTTCTTC.

This chain uses TRBV6-5 with TRBJ2-7, with TRBD2 as a possible D gene (5 bases). Germline values: CDR1 MNHEY, CDR2 SVGAGI. The CDR3 contains 13 residues. Trimming left V 2 bases short and J 4 bases short, with 9 bases between. The CDR3 region is CASSYGPGYEQYF. CDR3 coding DNA: TGTGCCAGCAGTTACGGTCCGGGGTACGAGCAGTACTTC.

This clonotype was detected a few times. This rearrangement joins TRBV12-3 or TRBV12-4 to TRBJ1-2; 9 bases map to TRBD1. This CDR3 region has 15 residues. The V gene end was trimmed by 6 bases and the J gene end by 4 bases; junction bases not matched to a gene: 9. The CDR3 DNA reads TGTGCCAGCAGGCACTACAGGGGGCCGATCTATGGCTACACCTTC. This sequence encodes CASRHYRGPIYGYTF.

This clonotype was detected a few times. The chain carries TRBV15 and TRBJ2-7; 10 bases align to TRBD2. Trimming at V came to 6 bases and at J to 0 bases, leaving 5 bases not matched to a gene. CDR3 size: 15 residues. Germline CDR1 LNHNV, CDR2 YYDKDF (reference sequence). The CDR3 DNA is TGTGCCACCAGACCACTAGCGGGGAGCTCCTACGAGCAGTACTTC. Its translation is CATRPLAGSSYEQYF. The entire variable domain, with the rest obtained from reference TRBV15 and TRBJ2-7, is as follows: DAMVIQNPRYQVTQFGKPVTLSCSQTLNHNVMYWYQQKSSQAPKLLFHYYDKDFNNEADTPDNFQSRRPNTSFCFLDIRSPGLGDTAMYLCATRPLAGSSYEQYFGPGTRLTVT.